This TCR beta chain is from a study of CD8 T cells in ankylosing spondylitis. Library preparation for TCR beta used quantitative 5'-RACE with molecular barcodes. TCRdb re-analysed the 5' RACE reads in MiXCR, keeping a single row per CDR3 protein. This table holds about 100,000 distinct CDR3 sequences, approximately 25% found once. The specimen was synovial fluid, either unsorted or a sorted T cell fraction (not recorded which). This receptor was taken from a male donor with ankylosing spondylitis.

This chain's CDR3 is CASSLWQGAGNTEAFF. CDR3 coding DNA: TGCGCCAGCAGCTTGTGGCAGGGGGCGGGGAACACTGAAGCTTTCTTT. This chain links TRBV5-1 with TRBJ1-1; 8 nucleotides line up with TRBD1. CDR3 length equals 16 residues. V lost 1 base, J lost 1 base, and 6 bases stayed unmatched. CDR1 SGHRS and CDR2 YFSETQ come from the germline V gene.